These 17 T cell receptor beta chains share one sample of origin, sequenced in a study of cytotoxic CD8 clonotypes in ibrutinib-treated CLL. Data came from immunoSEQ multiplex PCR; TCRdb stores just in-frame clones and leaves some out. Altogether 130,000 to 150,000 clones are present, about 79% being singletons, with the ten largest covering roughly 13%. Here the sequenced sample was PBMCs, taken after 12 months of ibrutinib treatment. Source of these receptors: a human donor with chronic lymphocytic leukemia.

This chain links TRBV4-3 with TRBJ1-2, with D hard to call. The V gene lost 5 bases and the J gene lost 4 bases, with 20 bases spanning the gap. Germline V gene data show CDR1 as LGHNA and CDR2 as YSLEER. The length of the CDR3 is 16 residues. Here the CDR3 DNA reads TGCGCCAGCAGCACCGGGCTAGGTCGAAAGACCTATGGCTACACCTTC. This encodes CASSTGLGRKTYGYTF.

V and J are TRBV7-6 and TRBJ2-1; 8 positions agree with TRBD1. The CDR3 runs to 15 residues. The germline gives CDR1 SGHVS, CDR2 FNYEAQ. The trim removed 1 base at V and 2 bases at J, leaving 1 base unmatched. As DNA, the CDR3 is TGTGCCAGCAGCTTAGGCAGGGGGCCCTACAATGAGCAGTTCTTC. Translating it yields CASSLGRGPYNEQFF.

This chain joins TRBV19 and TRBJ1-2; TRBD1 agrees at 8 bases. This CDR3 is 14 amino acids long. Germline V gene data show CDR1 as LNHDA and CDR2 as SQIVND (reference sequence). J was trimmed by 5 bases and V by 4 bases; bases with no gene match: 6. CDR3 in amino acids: CASSTTGGSYGYTF. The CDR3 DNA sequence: TGTGCCAGTAGTACCACAGGGGGTTCATATGGCTACACCTTC.

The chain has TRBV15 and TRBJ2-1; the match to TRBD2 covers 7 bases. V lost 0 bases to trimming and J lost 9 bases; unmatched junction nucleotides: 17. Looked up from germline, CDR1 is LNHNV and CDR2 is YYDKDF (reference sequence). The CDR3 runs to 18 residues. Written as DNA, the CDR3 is TGTGCCACCAGCAGAGAAGGGTTCGGGAAGGGTTCGGGGGGTGAGCAGTTCTTC. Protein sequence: CATSREGFGKGSGGEQFF. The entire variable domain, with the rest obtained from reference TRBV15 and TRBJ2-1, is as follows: DAMVIQNPRYQVTQFGKPVTLSCSQTLNHNVMYWYQQKSSQAPKLLFHYYDKDFNNEADTPDNFQSRRPNTSFCFLDIRSPGLGDTAMYLCATSREGFGKGSGGEQFFGPGTRLTVL.

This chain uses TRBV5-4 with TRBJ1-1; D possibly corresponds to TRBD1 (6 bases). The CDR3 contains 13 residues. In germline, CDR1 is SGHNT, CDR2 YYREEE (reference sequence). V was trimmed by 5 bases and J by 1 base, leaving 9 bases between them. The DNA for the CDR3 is TGTGCCAGCAGTGGACAGACGAACACTGAAGCTTTCTTT. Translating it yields CASSGQTNTEAFF.

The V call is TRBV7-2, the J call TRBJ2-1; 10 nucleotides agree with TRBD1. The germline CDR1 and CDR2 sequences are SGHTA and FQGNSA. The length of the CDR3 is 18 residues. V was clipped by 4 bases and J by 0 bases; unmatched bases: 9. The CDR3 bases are TGTGCCAGCAGCTCCGGGACAGGGGCCTTCCACTCCTACAATGAGCAGTTCTTC. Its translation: CASSSGTGAFHSYNEQFF.

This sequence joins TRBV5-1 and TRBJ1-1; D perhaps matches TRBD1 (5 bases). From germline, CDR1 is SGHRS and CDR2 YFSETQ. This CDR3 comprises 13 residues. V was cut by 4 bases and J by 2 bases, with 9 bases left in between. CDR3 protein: CASSNGANTEAFF. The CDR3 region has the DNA TGCGCCAGCAGCAACGGGGCCAACACTGAAGCTTTCTTT.

CDR3 in DNA: TGTGCCAGCAGCTATTCGCCCGGGACAGCGAATGGCTACACCTTC. It specifies CASSYSPGTANGYTF. The chain combines TRBV5-4 with TRBJ1-2, with TRBD1 identical over 7 bases. Per germline, CDR1 SGHNT and CDR2 YYREEE (reference sequence). The CDR3 totals 15 residues. V shed 3 bases, J shed 6 bases, and the junction held 11 bases outside the gene matches.

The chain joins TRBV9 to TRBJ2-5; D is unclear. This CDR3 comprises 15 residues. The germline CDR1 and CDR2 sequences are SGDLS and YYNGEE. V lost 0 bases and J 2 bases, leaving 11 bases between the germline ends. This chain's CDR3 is CASSVVGLVQETQYF. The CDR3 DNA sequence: TGTGCCAGCAGCGTAGTAGGGCTCGTTCAAGAGACCCAGTACTTC.

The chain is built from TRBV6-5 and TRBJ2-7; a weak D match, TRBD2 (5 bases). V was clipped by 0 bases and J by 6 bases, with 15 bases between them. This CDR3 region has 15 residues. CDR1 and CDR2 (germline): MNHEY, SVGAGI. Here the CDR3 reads CASSYSGDWGGEQYF. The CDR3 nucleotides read TGTGCCAGCAGTTACTCCGGGGATTGGGGTGGCGAGCAGTACTTC.

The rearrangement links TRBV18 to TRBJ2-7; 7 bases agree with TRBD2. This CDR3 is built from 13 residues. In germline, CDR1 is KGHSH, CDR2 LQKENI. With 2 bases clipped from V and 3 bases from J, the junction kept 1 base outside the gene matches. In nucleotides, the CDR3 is TGTGCCAGCTCACCAGGGGAGGGCTACGAGCAGTACTTC. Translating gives CASSPGEGYEQYF.

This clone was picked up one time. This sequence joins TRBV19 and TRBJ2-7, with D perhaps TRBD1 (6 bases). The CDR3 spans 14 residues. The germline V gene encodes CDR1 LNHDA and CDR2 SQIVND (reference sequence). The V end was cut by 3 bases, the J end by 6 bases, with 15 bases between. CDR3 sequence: CASSIQGMVGEQYF. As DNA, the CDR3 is TGTGCCAGTAGTATTCAGGGGATGGTTGGCGAGCAGTACTTC.

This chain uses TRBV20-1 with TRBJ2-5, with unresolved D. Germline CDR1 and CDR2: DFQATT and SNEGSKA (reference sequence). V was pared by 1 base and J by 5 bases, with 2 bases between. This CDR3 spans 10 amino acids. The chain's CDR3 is CSARAETQYF. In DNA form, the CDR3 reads TGCAGTGCTAGAGCGGAGACCCAGTACTTC.

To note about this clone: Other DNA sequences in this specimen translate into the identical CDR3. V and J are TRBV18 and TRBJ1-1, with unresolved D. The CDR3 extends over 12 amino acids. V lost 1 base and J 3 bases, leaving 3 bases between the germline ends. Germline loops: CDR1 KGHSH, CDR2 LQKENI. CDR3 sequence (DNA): TGTGCCAGCTCACCACGGCACACTGAAGCTTTCTTT. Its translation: CASSPRHTEAFF.

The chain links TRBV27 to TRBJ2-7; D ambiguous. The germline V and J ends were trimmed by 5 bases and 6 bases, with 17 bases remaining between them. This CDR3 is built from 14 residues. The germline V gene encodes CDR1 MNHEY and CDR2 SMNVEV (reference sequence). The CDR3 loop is CASSPLGIGSEQYF. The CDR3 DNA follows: TGTGCCAGCAGTCCTCTGGGTATCGGCTCCGAGCAGTACTTC.

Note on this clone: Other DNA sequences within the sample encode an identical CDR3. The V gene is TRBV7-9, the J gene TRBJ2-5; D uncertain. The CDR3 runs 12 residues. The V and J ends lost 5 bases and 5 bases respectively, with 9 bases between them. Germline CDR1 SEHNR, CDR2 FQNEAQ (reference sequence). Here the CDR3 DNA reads TGTGCCAGCAGCCTCGGAGAGGAGACCCAGTACTTC. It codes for CASSLGEETQYF.

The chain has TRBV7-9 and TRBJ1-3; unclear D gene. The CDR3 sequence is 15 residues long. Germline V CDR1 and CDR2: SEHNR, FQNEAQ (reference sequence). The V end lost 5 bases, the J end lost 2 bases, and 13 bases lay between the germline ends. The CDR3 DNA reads TGTGCCAGCAGCGTTCAGATTCGGCCTGGAAACACCATATATTTT. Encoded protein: CASSVQIRPGNTIYF.